The 26 T cell receptor beta chains given below trace back to one sample, sequenced in a study of blood T cells in healthy people across ages. A second PCR of roughly 7 to 11 cycles used a sample-barcoded 5' primer and a J-beta primer mix. MiXCR was run by TCRdb on the 5' RACE reads, yielding one entry per CDR3 protein. The sample lists around 1,500,000 distinct CDR3 sequences; roughly 40% were seen once. Sequenced material: blood. The receptor set was obtained from a woman under 30 in good health.

This rearrangement joins TRBV4-1 to TRBJ2-4; D tentatively reads TRBD1 or TRBD2 (5 bases each). The CDR3 totals 15 residues. Germline V lookup: CDR1 MGHRA, CDR2 YSYEKL. Trimming cost V 0 bases and J 6 bases, with 12 bases left between them. The CDR3 DNA reads as TGCGCCAGCAGCCAAGATAGGGACCTTAGAAACATTCAGTACTTC. Protein sequence: CASSQDRDLRNIQYF.

The V gene is TRBV6-5, the J gene TRBJ2-1, with TRBD1 matching 8 bases. The V gene end was trimmed by 2 bases and the J gene end by 7 bases; junction bases not matched to a gene: 13. Germline CDR1 MNHEY, CDR2 SVGAGI. The CDR3 consists of 17 residues. CDR3 in amino acids: CASSYASTGGSGNEQFF. CDR3 sequence (DNA): TGTGCCAGCAGTTACGCGAGTACAGGGGGGTCGGGGAATGAGCAGTTCTTC.

This clonotype was counted only a few times. The chain joins TRBV6-2 or TRBV6-3 to TRBJ1-1; TRBD1 agrees at 10 bases. This CDR3 is 15 amino acids long. Trimming took 4 bases from V and 0 from J; bases not matched to a gene: 2. Germline loops: CDR1 MNHEY, CDR2 SVGEGT. CDR3: CASSWTGGLNTEAFF. The CDR3, as DNA: TGTGCCAGCAGTTGGACAGGGGGATTGAACACTGAAGCTTTCTTT.

V and J are TRBV4-1 and TRBJ2-5, with D possibly being TRBD2 (6 bases). CDR3 size: 13 residues. CDR1 and CDR2 from the germline V gene are MGHRA and YSYEKL. V was cut by 2 bases and J by 5 bases, with 9 bases left in between. The CDR3: CASSQMGGETQYF. As DNA, the CDR3 is TGCGCCAGCAGCCAAATGGGGGGTGAGACCCAGTACTTC.

V gene TRBV5-5 combines with J gene TRBJ1-4; TRBD1 is a possible D gene (5 bases). The V and J ends lost 3 bases and 7 bases respectively, with 19 bases between them. The CDR3 consists of 16 residues. Germline V gives CDR1 SGHKS, CDR2 YYEKEE (reference sequence). CDR3 coding DNA: TGTGCCAGCAGCTACCCCGGACATCCGGGCGGTGAAAAACTGTTTTTT. Translation: CASSYPGHPGGEKLFF.

CDR3 DNA: TGCGCCAGCAGCCAAGGGACGCCGTACAATGAGCAGTTCTTC. Residues: CASSQGTPYNEQFF. V is TRBV5-1 and J is TRBJ2-1, with D perhaps given as TRBD1 or TRBD2 (5 bases each). Germline-derived CDR1 and CDR2 are SGHRS and YFSETQ. The CDR3 consists of 14 residues. The ends were cut back, 4 bases at V and 4 bases at J, with 12 bases in the middle.

The J gene is TRBJ2-1, the V gene TRBV11-2; maybe TRBD1 (6 bases). The germline CDR1 and CDR2 sequences are SGHAT and FQNNGV. The CDR3 spans 17 residues. Trimming cost V 4 bases and J 8 bases, with 24 bases left between them. CDR3 sequence (DNA): TGTGCCAGCAGCTCCCAGCTCCCGGGACAAGGGTATGATGAGCAGTTCTTC. Translating gives CASSSQLPGQGYDEQFF. Full variable domain (rest looked up from reference TRBV11-2 and TRBJ2-1): EAGVAQSPRYKIIEKRQSVAFWCNPISGHATLYWYQQILGQGPKLLIQFQNNGVVDDSQLPKDRFSAERLKGVDSTLKIQPAKLEDSAVYLCASSSQLPGQGYDEQFFGPGTRLTVL.

The chain is built from TRBV3-1 and TRBJ2-3, with D possibly matching TRBD1 (6 bases). Germline-derived CDR1 and CDR2 are LGHDT and YNNKEL (reference sequence). With 3 bases removed from V and 4 bases from J, the gap between germline ends came to 11 bases. The length of the CDR3 is 14 residues. CDR3 sequence reads: CASSHGTIADTQYF. The CDR3 region has the DNA TGTGCCAGCAGCCACGGGACAATTGCAGATACGCAGTATTTT.

The CDR3: CASSQVIPRAQETQYF. The CDR3 coding sequence is TGCGCCAGCAGCCAAGTAATTCCCAGGGCCCAAGAGACCCAGTACTTC. The V gene is TRBV4-1, the J gene TRBJ2-5; TRBD1 might be the D (5 bases). This CDR3 has 16 residues. CDR1 and CDR2 (germline): MGHRA, YSYEKL. V lost 1 base and J 1 base, leaving 13 bases between the germline ends.

Of note for this clonotype: The germline gene is not matched at one end of the junction; a read error may be the cause. This chain joins TRBV3-1 and TRBJ2-6, with D tentatively TRBD1 (5 bases). Germline CDR1 is LGHDT and CDR2 is YNNKEL (reference sequence). The CDR3 extends over 21 amino acids. For the CDR3, the DNA is TGTGCCAGCAGCCAAGATAGGGCCGCTGCTTCCTCTTTACATGGGGCCACCGTCCTGACTTTC. This gives the protein CASSQDRAAASSLHGATVLTF.

This clonotype appeared once. This chain connects TRBV7-6 to TRBJ2-5; D ambiguous. Trimming took off 2 bases at V and 2 bases at J, with 15 bases between the two ends. The CDR3 has 16 residues. Germline CDR1 and CDR2: SGHVS and FNYEAQ. In DNA, the CDR3 is TGTGCCAGCAGCTTAACCAAAGGGAAACCACAAGAGACCCAGTACTTC. It yields the protein CASSLTKGKPQETQYF. The whole variable domain, filled in from reference TRBV7-6 and TRBJ2-5, reads GAGVSQSPRYKVTKRGQDVALRCDPISGHVSLYWYRQALGQGPEFLTYFNYEAQQDKSGLPNDRFSAERPEGSISTLTIQRTEQRDSAMYRCASSLTKGKPQETQYFGPGTRLLVL.

This clonotype was counted only a few times. The gene calls are TRBV7-9 and TRBJ2-6, with D possibly TRBD1 on 6 matching bases. CDR1 is SEHNR and CDR2 is FQNEAQ in the germline V gene (reference sequence). V was clipped by 4 bases and J by 0 bases, with 16 bases between them. This CDR3 is built from 18 residues. The CDR3 region has the DNA TGTGCCAGCAGCTCAATCGGACAGATCTCCTCTGGGGCCAACGTCCTGACTTTC. This sequence encodes CASSSIGQISSGANVLTF.

This clonotype was seen a handful of times. The V gene is TRBV7-2, the J gene TRBJ2-3; 11 nucleotides align to TRBD2. This CDR3 is built from 16 residues. Germline V gene lookup returns CDR1 SGHTA and CDR2 FQGNSA. V lost 5 bases to trimming and J lost 3 bases; unmatched junction nucleotides: 7. The CDR3 nucleotides are TGTGCCAGCAGCCGCCTAGCTAGCGGGGGGACAGATACGCAGTATTTT. It translates to CASSRLASGGTDTQYF.

This clonotype has a single count. The chain uses TRBV7-9 and TRBJ2-1, with 7 bases identical to TRBD2. Germline assignment: CDR1 SEHNR and CDR2 FQNEAQ (reference sequence). Germline trimming cut 4 bases from V and 13 bases from J; bases unmatched to any gene: 19. This CDR3 comprises 16 residues. The CDR3 loop reads CASSSSGTGRAETQFF. CDR3 coding DNA: TGTGCCAGCAGCTCGTCGGGCACTGGGAGGGCGGAGACCCAGTTCTTC.

The V gene is TRBV5-1, the J gene TRBJ2-7; TRBD1 matches at 11 bases. This CDR3 comprises 18 residues. V lost 8 bases to trimming and J lost 7 bases; unmatched junction nucleotides: 23. Germline loops: CDR1 SGHRS, CDR2 YFSETQ. CDR3 coding DNA: TGCGCCAGTTATCTAGGACAGGGGGCAATAAGCTCCTACAATGAGCAGTACTTC. It specifies CASYLGQGAISSYNEQYF.

V and J are TRBV10-3 and TRBJ1-1; TRBD1 aligns across 7 bases. This CDR3 contains 13 residues. J lost 4 bases, V lost 4 bases, and 3 bases had no gene match. Per germline, CDR1 ENHRY and CDR2 SYGVKD. The CDR3 DNA reads TGTGCCATCAGTGCAGGGGGAGGCACTGAAGCTTTCTTT. Translating it yields CAISAGGGTEAFF.

This clonotype was detected a few times. This chain joins TRBV20-1 and TRBJ2-1, with D maybe TRBD1 (6 bases). Germline CDR1 and CDR2: DFQATT and SNEGSKA (reference sequence). The CDR3 is 14 residues long. Trimming pared 3 bases from V and 8 bases from J, leaving 17 bases between. CDR3 loop: CSARGQDVVYEQFF. CDR3 DNA: TGCAGTGCTAGGGGACAAGACGTAGTGTATGAGCAGTTCTTC.

This chain uses TRBV6-1 with TRBJ2-7; 10 bases fit TRBD1. Germline values: CDR1 MNHNS, CDR2 SASEGT. Germline trimming cut 4 bases from V and 3 bases from J; bases unmatched to any gene: 6. The CDR3 consists of 15 residues. Here the CDR3 reads CASSAVTGGGYEQYF. CDR3 in DNA: TGTGCCAGCAGTGCTGTGACAGGGGGCGGCTACGAGCAGTACTTC.

This clonotype has just a few counts. The rearrangement uses TRBV11-2 and TRBJ1-4; TRBD1 matches at 7 bases. The CDR3 is 14 amino acids. Germline V lookup: CDR1 SGHAT, CDR2 FQNNGV. The ends lost 4 bases at V and 8 bases at J; junction bases unmatched: 7. The CDR3 DNA is TGTGCCAGCAGCTCGGGGGGGACAGTCGAAAAACTGTTTTTT. Protein product: CASSSGGTVEKLFF.

DNA for the CDR3: TGCGCCAGCAGCCCCCGGACAGGGGAATACAATGAGCAGTTCTTC. Protein: CASSPRTGEYNEQFF. V usage is TRBV5-1 and J usage is TRBJ2-1, with 9 bases aligning to TRBD1. V gave up 4 bases and J gave up 4 bases; unmatched junction bases: 6. This CDR3 has 15 residues. Germline lookup yields CDR1 SGHRS and CDR2 YFSETQ.

The genes are TRBV19 and TRBJ2-5; D possibly uses TRBD1 or TRBD2 (5 bases each). Germline lookup yields CDR1 LNHDA and CDR2 SQIVND (reference sequence). CDR3 length: 15 amino acids. V was pared by 5 bases and J by 11 bases, with 24 bases between. CDR3 residues: CASSVQSGPLGEQYF. CDR3 DNA sequence: TGTGCCAGTAGTGTCCAATCGGGACCCTTGGGAGAGCAGTACTTC.

This clonotype has just a few counts. CDR3 nucleotide sequence: TGCAGTGCCAACCCTCGCGGAGGGGGCCTGAACACTGAAGCTTTCTTT. Protein sequence: CSANPRGGGLNTEAFF. This chain links TRBV20-1 with TRBJ1-1, with TRBD1 matching over 7 bases. V dropped 6 bases and J dropped 0; count of bases not matched to a gene: 13. The germline CDR1 and CDR2 sequences are DFQATT and SNEGSKA (reference sequence). CDR3 length equals 16 residues.

DNA of the CDR3: TGTGCCAGCAGCCAAGGGGGGGCAAAGAACACTGAAGCTTTCTTT. The encoded protein is CASSQGGAKNTEAFF. V gene TRBV3-1 combines with J gene TRBJ1-1, with D perhaps TRBD1 (6 bases). The CDR3 consists of 15 residues. V lost 1 base and J lost 1, with 10 bases in between. Looked up from germline, CDR1 is LGHDT and CDR2 is YNNKEL (reference sequence). The full variable domain, completed using reference TRBV3-1 and TRBJ1-1, is DTAVSQTPKYLVTQMGNDKSIKCEQNLGHDTMYWYKQDSKKFLKIMFSYNNKELIINETVPNRFSPKSPDKAHLNLHINSLELGDSAVYFCASSQGGAKNTEAFFGQGTRLTVV.

V usage is TRBV20-1 and J usage is TRBJ1-5; D gene unclear. CDR1 DFQATT and CDR2 SNEGSKA come from the germline V gene (reference sequence). The CDR3 extends over 13 amino acids. V lost 6 bases to trimming and J lost 4 bases, with 13 bases between them. The chain's CDR3 is CSATRSGNQPQHF. The CDR3 nucleotides are TGCAGTGCGACACGGTCCGGGAATCAGCCCCAGCATTTT.

This clonotype was seen repeatedly, ten times or more. Compared with germline, one end of the junction differs, possibly owing to a read error. The rearrangement links TRBV6-6 to TRBJ1-4; D gene unclear. Germline CDR1 and CDR2: MNHNY and SVGAGI (reference sequence). The CDR3 has 12 amino acids. The CDR3 region has the DNA TGCTTAGGACCGGACCCTAATGAAAAACTGTTTTTT. Amino acids: CLGPDPNEKLFF.

CDR3 in amino acids: CASSINRGIYGYTF. Here the CDR3 DNA reads TGTGCCAGCAGTATAAACAGGGGAATCTATGGCTACACCTTC. This chain connects TRBV12-3 or TRBV12-4 to TRBJ1-2; 7 bases map to TRBD1. With V trimmed by 5 bases and J by 4 bases, 7 bases remained unmatched. This CDR3 contains 14 residues.